These T cell receptor beta chains were read from a single sample in a study of blood T cell repertoires in COVID-19. The repertoire was sequenced with immunoSEQ multiplex PCR; TCRdb's copy has only in-frame clones and lacks some. The sample lists about 300,000 clones, 75% to 90% occurring once. Material for sequencing was peripheral blood. The receptor source for this set is a woman aged 50 to 65 with COVID-19, enrolled during active disease. The CDR3 runs from the conserved cysteine through the conserved F or W.

j_call: TRBJ2-1
cdr3_length: 16
v_call: TRBV19
cdr3_aa: CASSIDGLAGNNEQFF

j_call: TRBJ2-7
cdr3_length: 16
v_call: TRBV14
cdr3_aa: CASSQEDRIGSYEQYF

j_call: TRBJ1-6
cdr3_length: 14
v_call: TRBV9
cdr3_aa: CASSGGTGDSPLHF

j_call: TRBJ1-1
cdr3_length: 13
v_call: TRBV15
cdr3_aa: CATSRRVNTEAFF

j_call: TRBJ2-2
cdr3_length: 12
v_call: TRBV2
cdr3_aa: CASGRRDGELFF

j_call: TRBJ1-1
cdr3_length: 13
v_call: TRBV16
cdr3_aa: CASSTDVDTEAFF

j_call: TRBJ1-6
cdr3_length: 16
v_call: TRBV18
cdr3_aa: CASSPTRVPYNSPLHF

j_call: TRBJ2-2
cdr3_length: 13
v_call: TRBV15
cdr3_aa: CATRDRLAGELFF

j_call: TRBJ2-5
cdr3_length: 15
v_call: TRBV5-1
cdr3_aa: CASSLEAGSRETQYF

j_call: TRBJ2-1
cdr3_length: 17
v_call: TRBV30
cdr3_aa: CAWNVPSGRASYNEQFF

j_call: TRBJ2-3
cdr3_length: 15
v_call: TRBV7-2
cdr3_aa: CASSLGTPPQDTQYF

j_call: TRBJ2-7
cdr3_length: 16
v_call: TRBV18
cdr3_aa: CASSPPRQGITFEQYF

j_call: TRBJ1-1
cdr3_length: 15
v_call: TRBV18
cdr3_aa: CASSPRRGLNTEAFF

j_call: TRBJ2-3
cdr3_length: 14
v_call: TRBV5-1
cdr3_aa: CASSLASGTDTQYF

j_call: TRBJ1-5
cdr3_length: 16
v_call: TRBV28
cdr3_aa: CASSLATTGFNQPQHF

j_call: TRBJ2-7
cdr3_length: 13
v_call: TRBV6-5
cdr3_aa: CASGREVSYEQYF

j_call: TRBJ1-1
cdr3_length: 16
v_call: TRBV3-1/TRBV3-2
cdr3_aa: CASSQGWGSGAAEAFF

j_call: TRBJ2-5
cdr3_length: 14
v_call: TRBV5-1
cdr3_aa: CASSLGQAQETQYF

j_call: TRBJ1-2
cdr3_length: 15
v_call: TRBV18
cdr3_aa: CASSPGQGLYYGYTF

j_call: TRBJ2-5
cdr3_length: 15
v_call: TRBV19
cdr3_aa: CASSPWTGGSETQYF

j_call: TRBJ2-7
cdr3_length: 14
v_call: TRBV6-1
cdr3_aa: CASSEGAASYEQYF

j_call: TRBJ2-3
cdr3_length: 18
v_call: TRBV29-1
cdr3_aa: CSAERELWQGVRRGTQYF

j_call: TRBJ1-3
cdr3_length: 14
v_call: TRBV7-2
cdr3_aa: CASSGTGAGNTIYF

j_call: TRBJ2-1
cdr3_length: 17
v_call: TRBV7-3
cdr3_aa: CASSPSTSGRGYNEQFF

j_call: TRBJ1-3
cdr3_length: 14
v_call: TRBV18
cdr3_aa: CASHHPGSGNTIYF

j_call: TRBJ1-1
cdr3_length: 15
v_call: TRBV6-5
cdr3_aa: CASSQVWRVDTEAFF

j_call: TRBJ2-3
cdr3_length: 15
v_call: TRBV24-1
cdr3_aa: CATSARDRGINTQYF

j_call: TRBJ2-7
cdr3_length: 18
v_call: TRBV27
cdr3_aa: CASSLSGEIFADSYEQYF

j_call: TRBJ1-2
cdr3_length: 12
v_call: TRBV2
cdr3_aa: CASRQGSYGYTF

j_call: TRBJ1-2
cdr3_length: 14
v_call: TRBV7-8
cdr3_aa: CASSLDRIDYGYTF

j_call: TRBJ2-7
cdr3_length: 16
v_call: TRBV4-2
cdr3_aa: CASSQEGGGILYEQYF

j_call: TRBJ2-2
cdr3_length: 16
v_call: TRBV18
cdr3_aa: CASSRGVQLNTGELFF